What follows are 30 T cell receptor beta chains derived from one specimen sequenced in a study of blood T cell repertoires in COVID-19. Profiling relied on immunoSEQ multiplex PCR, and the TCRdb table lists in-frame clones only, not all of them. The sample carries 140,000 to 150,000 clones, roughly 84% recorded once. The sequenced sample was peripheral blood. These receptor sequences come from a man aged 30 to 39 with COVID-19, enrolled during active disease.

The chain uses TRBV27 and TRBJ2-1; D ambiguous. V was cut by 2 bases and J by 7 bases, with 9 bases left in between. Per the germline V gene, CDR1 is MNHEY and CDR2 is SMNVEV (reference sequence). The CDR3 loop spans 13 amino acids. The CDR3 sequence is CASSLAGRNEQFF. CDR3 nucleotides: TGTGCCAGCAGTTTAGCAGGAAGGAATGAGCAGTTCTTC.

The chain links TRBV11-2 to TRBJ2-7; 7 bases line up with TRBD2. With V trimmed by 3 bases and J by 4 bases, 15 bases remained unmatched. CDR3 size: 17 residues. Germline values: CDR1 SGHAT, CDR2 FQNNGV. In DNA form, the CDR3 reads TGTGCCAGCAGCTTGGGTCCCAGGTGGCGGGGGAATTACGAGCAGTACTTC. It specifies CASSLGPRWRGNYEQYF.

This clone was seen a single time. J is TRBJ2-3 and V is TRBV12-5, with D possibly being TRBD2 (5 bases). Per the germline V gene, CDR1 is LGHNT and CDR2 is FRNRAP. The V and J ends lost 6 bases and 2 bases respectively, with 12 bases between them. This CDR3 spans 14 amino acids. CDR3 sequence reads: CASGLGLYTDTQYF. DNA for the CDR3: TGTGCTAGTGGACTCGGACTCTACACAGATACGCAGTATTTT.

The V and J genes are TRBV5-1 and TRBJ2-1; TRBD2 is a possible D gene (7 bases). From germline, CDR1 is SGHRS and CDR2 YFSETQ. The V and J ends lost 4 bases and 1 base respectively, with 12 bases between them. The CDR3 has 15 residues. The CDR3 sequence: CASSPEGGSYNEQFF. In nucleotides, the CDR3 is TGCGCCAGCAGCCCGGAGGGGGGGTCCTACAATGAGCAGTTCTTC. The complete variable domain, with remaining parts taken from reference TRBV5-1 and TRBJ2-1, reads KAGVTQTPRYLIKTRGQQVTLSCSPISGHRSVSWYQQTPGQGLQFLFEYFSETQRNKGNFPGRFSGRQFSNSRSEMNVSTLELGDSALYLCASSPEGGSYNEQFFGPGTRLTVL.

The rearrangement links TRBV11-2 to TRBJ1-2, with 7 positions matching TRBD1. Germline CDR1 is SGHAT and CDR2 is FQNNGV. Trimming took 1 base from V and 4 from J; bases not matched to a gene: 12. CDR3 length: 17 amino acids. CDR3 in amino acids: CASSLGDRVLSFYGYTF. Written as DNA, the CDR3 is TGTGCCAGCAGCTTAGGAGACAGGGTCCTAAGTTTCTATGGCTACACCTTC.

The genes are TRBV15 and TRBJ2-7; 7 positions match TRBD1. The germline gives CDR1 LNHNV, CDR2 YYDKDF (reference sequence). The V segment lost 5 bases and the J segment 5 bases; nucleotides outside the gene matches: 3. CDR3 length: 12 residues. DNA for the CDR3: TGTGCCACCAGCCAGGGGGATCACGAGCAGTACTTC. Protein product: CATSQGDHEQYF.

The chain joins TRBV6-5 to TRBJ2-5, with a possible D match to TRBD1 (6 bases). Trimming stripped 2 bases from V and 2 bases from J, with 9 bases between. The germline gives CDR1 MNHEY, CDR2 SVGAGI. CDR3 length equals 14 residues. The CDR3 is CASSYQGPQETQYF. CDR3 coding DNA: TGTGCCAGCAGTTACCAGGGGCCACAAGAGACCCAGTACTTC.

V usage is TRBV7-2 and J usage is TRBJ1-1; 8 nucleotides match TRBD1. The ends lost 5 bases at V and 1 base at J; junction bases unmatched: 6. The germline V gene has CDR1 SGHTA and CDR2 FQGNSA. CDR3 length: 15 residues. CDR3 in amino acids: CASSIGTGRNTEAFF. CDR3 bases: TGTGCCAGCAGCATTGGGACAGGAAGGAACACTGAAGCTTTCTTT. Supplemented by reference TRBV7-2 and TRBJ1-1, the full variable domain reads GAGVSQSPSNKVTEKGKDVELRCDPISGHTALYWYRQSLGQGLEFLIYFQGNSAPDKSGLPSDRFSAERTGGSVSTLTIQRTQQEDSAVYLCASSIGTGRNTEAFFGQGTRLTVV.

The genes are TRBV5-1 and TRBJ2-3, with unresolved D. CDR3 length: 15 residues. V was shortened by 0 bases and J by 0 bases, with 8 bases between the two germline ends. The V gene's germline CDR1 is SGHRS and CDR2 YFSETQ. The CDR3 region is CASSLDRTSTDTQYF. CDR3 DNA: TGCGCCAGCAGCTTGGACAGAACTAGCACAGATACGCAGTATTTT.

The DNA of the CDR3 is TGTGCCAGCAGTTCTAGCTCTGCAGATACGCAGTATTTT. Encoded protein: CASSSSSADTQYF. The chain has TRBV6-5 and TRBJ2-3; a weak D match, TRBD2 (5 bases). The V end was cut by 4 bases, the J end by 4 bases, with 9 bases between. Germline V gene data show CDR1 as MNHEY and CDR2 as SVGAGI. The CDR3 has 13 amino acids.

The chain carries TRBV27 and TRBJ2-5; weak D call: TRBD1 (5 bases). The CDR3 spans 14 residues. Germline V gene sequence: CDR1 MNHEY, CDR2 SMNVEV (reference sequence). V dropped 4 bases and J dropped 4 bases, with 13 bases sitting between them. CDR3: CASSSRQGGETQYF. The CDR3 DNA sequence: TGTGCCAGCAGTTCCCGTCAGGGTGGAGAGACCCAGTACTTC.

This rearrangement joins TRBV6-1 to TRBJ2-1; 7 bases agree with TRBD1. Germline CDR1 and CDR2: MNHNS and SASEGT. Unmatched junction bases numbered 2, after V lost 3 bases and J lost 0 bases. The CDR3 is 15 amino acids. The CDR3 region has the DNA TGTGCCAGCAGTGAGGGACAGAGCTCCTACAATGAGCAGTTCTTC. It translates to CASSEGQSSYNEQFF.

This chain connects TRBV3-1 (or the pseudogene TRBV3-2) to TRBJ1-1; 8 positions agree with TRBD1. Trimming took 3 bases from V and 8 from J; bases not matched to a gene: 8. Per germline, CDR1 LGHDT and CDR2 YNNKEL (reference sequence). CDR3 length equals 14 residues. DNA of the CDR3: TGTGCCAGCAGCCAGGCCGGGACAGGTGGAGAAGCTTTCTTT. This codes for CASSQAGTGGEAFF.

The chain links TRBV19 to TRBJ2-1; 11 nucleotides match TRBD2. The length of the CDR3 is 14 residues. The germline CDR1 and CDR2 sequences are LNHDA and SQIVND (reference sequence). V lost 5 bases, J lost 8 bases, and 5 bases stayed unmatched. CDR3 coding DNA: TGTGCCAGTAGTCTACTAGCGGGAGTCGATGAGCAGTTCTTC. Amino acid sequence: CASSLLAGVDEQFF. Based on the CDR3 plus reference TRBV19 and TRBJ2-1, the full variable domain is DGGITQSPKYLFRKEGQNVTLSCEQNLNHDAMYWYRQDPGQGLRLIYYSQIVNDFQKGDIAEGYSVSREKKESFPLTVTSAQKNPTAFYLCASSLLAGVDEQFFGPGTRLTVL.

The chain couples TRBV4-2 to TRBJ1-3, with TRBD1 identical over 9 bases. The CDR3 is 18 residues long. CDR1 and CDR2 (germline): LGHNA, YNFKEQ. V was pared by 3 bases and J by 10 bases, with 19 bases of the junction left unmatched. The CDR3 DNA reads TGTGCCAGCAGCCACCCGGGGACTGGGACAGGGCCAGGGGGGACCATATATTTT. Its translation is CASSHPGTGTGPGGTIYF.

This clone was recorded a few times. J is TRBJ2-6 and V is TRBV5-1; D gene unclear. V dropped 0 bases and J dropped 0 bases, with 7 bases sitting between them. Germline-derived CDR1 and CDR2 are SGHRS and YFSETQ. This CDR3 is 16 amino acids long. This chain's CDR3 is CASSLVSSSGANVLTF. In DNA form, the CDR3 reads TGCGCCAGCAGCTTGGTCTCCAGCTCTGGGGCCAACGTCCTGACTTTC.

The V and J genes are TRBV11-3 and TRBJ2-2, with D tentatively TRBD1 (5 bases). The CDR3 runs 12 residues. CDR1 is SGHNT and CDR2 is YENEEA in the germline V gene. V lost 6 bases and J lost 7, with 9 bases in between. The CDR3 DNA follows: TGTGCCAGCAGTAGAAGGGGCGGGGAGCTGTTTTTT. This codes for CASSRRGGELFF.

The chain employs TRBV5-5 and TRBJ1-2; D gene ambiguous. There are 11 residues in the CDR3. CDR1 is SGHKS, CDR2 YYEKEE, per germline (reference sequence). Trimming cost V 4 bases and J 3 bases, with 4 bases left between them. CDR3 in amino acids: CASSEDYGYTF. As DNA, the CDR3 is TGTGCCAGCAGCGAGGACTATGGCTACACCTTC. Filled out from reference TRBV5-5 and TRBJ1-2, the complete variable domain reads DAGVTQSPTHLIKTRGQQVTLRCSPISGHKSVSWYQQVLGQGPQFIFQYYEKEERGRGNFPDRFSARQFPNYSSELNVNALLLGDSALYLCASSEDYGYTFGSGTRLTVV.

CDR3 protein: CASSLGQGAYNEQFF. Written as DNA, the CDR3 is TGCGCCAGCAGCTTGGGGCAGGGTGCATACAATGAGCAGTTCTTC. V and J are TRBV5-1 and TRBJ2-1, with D tentatively TRBD1 (5 bases). CDR3 length: 15 amino acids. Germline assignment: CDR1 SGHRS and CDR2 YFSETQ. Trimming took 0 bases from V and 4 from J, leaving 11 bases between them.

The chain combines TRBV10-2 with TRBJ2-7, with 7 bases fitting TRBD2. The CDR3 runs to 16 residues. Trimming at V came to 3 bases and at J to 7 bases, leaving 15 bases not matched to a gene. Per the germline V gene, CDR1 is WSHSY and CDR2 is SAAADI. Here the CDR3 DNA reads TGCGCCAGCAGTGACCCCAGCGGGACCTCCTCGTGGGAGCAGTACTTC. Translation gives CASSDPSGTSSWEQYF.

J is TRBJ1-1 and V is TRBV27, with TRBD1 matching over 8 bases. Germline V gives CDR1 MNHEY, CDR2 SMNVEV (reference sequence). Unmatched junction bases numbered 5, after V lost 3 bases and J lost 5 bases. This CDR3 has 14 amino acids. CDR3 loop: CASSFGQGYTEAFF. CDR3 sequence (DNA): TGTGCCAGCAGTTTTGGACAGGGCTATACTGAAGCTTTCTTT.

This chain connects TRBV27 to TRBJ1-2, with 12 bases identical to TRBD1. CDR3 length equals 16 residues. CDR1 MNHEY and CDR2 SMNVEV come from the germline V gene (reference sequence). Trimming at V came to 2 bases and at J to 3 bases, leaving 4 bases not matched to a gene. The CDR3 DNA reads TGTGCCAGCAGTTTAGAGGGGACAGGGGGCGACTATGGCTACACCTTC. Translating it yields CASSLEGTGGDYGYTF.

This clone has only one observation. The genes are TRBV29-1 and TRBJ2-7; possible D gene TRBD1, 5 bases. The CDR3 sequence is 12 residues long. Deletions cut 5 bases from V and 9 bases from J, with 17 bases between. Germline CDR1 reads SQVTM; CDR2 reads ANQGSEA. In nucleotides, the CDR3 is TGCAGCGTTCAGGAGACAGACTGGGGGCAGTACTTC. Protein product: CSVQETDWGQYF.

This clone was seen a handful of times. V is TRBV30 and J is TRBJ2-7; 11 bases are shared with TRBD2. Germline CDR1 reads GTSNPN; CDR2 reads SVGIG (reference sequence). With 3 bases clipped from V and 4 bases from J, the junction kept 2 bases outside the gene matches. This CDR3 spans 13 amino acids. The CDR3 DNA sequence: TGTGCCTGGAGCACTAGCGGGAGTTACGAGCAGTACTTC. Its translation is CAWSTSGSYEQYF.

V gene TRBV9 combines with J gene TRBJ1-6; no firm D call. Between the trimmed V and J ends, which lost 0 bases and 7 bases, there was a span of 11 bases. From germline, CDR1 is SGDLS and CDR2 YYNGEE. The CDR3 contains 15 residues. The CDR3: CASSVEPLPNSPLHF. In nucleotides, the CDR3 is TGTGCCAGCAGCGTAGAGCCGCTGCCGAATTCACCCCTCCACTTT. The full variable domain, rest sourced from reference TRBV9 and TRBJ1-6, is DSGVTQTPKHLITATGQRVTLRCSPRSGDLSVYWYQQSLDQGLQFLIQYYNGEERAKGNILERFSAQQFPDLHSELNLSSLELGDSALYFCASSVEPLPNSPLHFGNGTRLTVT.

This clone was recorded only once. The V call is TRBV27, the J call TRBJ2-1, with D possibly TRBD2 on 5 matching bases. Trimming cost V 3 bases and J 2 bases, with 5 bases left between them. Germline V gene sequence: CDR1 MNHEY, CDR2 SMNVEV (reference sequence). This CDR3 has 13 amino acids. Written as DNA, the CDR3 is TGTGCCAGCAGTTTCGGGACCTACAATGAGCAGTTCTTC. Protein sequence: CASSFGTYNEQFF.

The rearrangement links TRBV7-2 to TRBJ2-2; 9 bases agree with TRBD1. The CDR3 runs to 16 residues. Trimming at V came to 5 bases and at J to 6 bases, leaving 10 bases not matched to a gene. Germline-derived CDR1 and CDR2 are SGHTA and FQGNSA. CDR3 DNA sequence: TGTGCCAGCAGCCCCCATACAGGGGGCGCCGCCGGGGAGCTGTTTTTT. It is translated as CASSPHTGGAAGELFF.

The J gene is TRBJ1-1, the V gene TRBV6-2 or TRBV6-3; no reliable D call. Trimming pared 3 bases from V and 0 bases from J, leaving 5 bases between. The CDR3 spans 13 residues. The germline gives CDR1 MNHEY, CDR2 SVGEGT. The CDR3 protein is CASSYNVNTEAFF. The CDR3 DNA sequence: TGTGCCAGCAGTTATAATGTGAACACTGAAGCTTTCTTT.

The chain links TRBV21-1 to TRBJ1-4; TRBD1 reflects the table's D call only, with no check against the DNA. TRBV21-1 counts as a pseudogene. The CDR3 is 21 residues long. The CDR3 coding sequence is TGTGCCACGAATGTCAGGGCCCGGGACAGGGTTTATCCCGCAACTAATGAAAAACTGTTTTTT. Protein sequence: CATNVRARDRVYPATNEKLFF.

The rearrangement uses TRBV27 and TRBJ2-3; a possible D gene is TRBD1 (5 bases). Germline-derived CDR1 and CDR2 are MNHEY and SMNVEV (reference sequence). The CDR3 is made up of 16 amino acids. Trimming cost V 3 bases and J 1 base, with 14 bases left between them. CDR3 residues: CASSLSGSGGTDTQYF. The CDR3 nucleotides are TGTGCCAGCAGTTTGTCAGGGTCTGGGGGCACAGATACGCAGTATTTT.